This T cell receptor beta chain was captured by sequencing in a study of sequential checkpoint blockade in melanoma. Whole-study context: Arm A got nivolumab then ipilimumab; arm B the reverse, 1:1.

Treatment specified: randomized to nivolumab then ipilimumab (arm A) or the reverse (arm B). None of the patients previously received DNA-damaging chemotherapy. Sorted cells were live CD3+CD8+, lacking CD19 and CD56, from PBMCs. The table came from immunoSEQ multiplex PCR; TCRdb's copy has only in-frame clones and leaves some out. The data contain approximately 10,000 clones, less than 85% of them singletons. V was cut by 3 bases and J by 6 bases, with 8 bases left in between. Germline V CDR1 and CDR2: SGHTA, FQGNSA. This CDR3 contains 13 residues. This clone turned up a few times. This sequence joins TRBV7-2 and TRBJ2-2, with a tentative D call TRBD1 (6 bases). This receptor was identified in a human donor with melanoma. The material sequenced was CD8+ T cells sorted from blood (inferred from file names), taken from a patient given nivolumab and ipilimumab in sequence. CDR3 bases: TGTGCCAGCAGCTTGTCAGGGGCCGGGGAGCTGTTTTTT. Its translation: CASSLSGAGELFF. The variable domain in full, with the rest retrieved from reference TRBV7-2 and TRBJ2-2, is GAGVSQSPSNKVTEKGKDVELRCDPISGHTALYWYRQSLGQGLEFLIYFQGNSAPDKSGLPSDRFSAERTGGSVSTLTIQRTQQEDSAVYLCASSLSGAGELFFGEGSRLTVL.